This T cell receptor beta chain was found in a study of T-cell memory formation after mild COVID-19 (dated by TCRdb to the early 2020s). A note on the overall study: Most TCR sequence clusters were specific to one of the two donors. In a couple of donors, T-cell clones that expanded and contracted after mild COVID-19 were followed by sequencing TCRalpha and TCRbeta repertoires longitudinally. The cohort was made up of two young adult volunteers, one female and one male, who were previously healthy. General findings and caveats noted by the study authors: Contracting CD4+ clones turned up mainly in the CM and EM memory subsets, whereas EMRA was where CD8+ clones were enriched. Balanced CD4/CD8 phenotypes were observed for clones contracting from day 15 to 85, whereas a bias towards CD4+ was observed for a second wave of clones expanding from day 15 to 37. The study covered only two mild cases, and larger cohorts including severe cases with pre-infection samples were considered necessary. SARS-CoV-2 specificity was not confirmed for the second-wave clones peaking on day 37. Some responding clones were found in pre-infection memory, which suggests that pre-existing cross-reactive memory T cells took part in the SARS-CoV-2 response.

Details on this clonotype: Its antigen is unknown. The sample holds no much larger clone one base away, and base qualities are not on file.

The sequencer listed for this sample is Illumina NovaSeq 6000. cDNA libraries for TCRalpha and TCRbeta were prepared by 5'RACE using constant-segment primers, with sample barcodes and unique molecular identifiers added. RNA was extracted from every sample with Trizol reagent. The libraries were amplified in two PCR steps, and the second step added a second sample barcode and Illumina TruSeq adapters. The libraries were sequenced on an Illumina NovaSeq using 2 x 150 bp paired-end reads. In the original analysis: With migec v1.2.7, reads were demultiplexed and then collapsed into UMI-guided consensus sequences. Using mixcr v2.1.11, the UMI consensuses were aligned to TRA and TRB V and J templates and assembled into clonotypes. A clonotype was counted as expanded or contracted only if both edgeR and NoisET called the change significant, with noise models trained on biological replicates. edgeR calls used a false discovery rate-adjusted p below 0.01 and a log2 fold-change threshold of 1. As an exploratory analysis of dynamics, max-normalized trajectories of the 1000 most abundant clonotypes were examined by PCA with hierarchical clustering. Separately sequenced CD4+ and CD8+ repertoires were used to assign a CD4 or CD8 phenotype to each responding clone. In TCRdb, the public reads were trimmed at Q25 with fastp and aligned with MiXCR, with productive beta chains retained. Each record represents a unique CDR3 protein, reported with the most common genes and DNA among its rows. The V and J calls were determined by TCRdb, not by the authors. Within this sample are around 410,000 distinct CDR3 sequences, with 20% to 30% of them counted one time only. The ten largest clones capture around 13% of the sample.

PBMCs were isolated by Ficoll-Paque density gradient centrifugation. Sequences MNHNY (CDR1) and SVGAGI (CDR2) are obtained from the germline V gene (reference sequence). The CDR3 runs 15 residues from the cysteine to the phenylalanine. The only DNA kept is the CDR3, 45 bases in frame from the first base. V loses 3 bases, J loses 1 base, and the germline ends lie 12 bases apart. Sequencing was done on a sample of PBMCs or a T cell subset sorted from them (not recorded which). In this chain, TRBV6-6 is recombined with TRBJ1-1, with TRBD1 as a weak D call on 6 bases. This TCR was recovered from an adult woman who had mild COVID-19 (a few samples of this study predate the infection). The sample titles of this study are shuffled in the database, so cell type and time point are left out; the donor was told from shared clones. The CDR3 amino acid sequence is: CASSYYSTGNTEAFF. DNA sequence: TGTGCCAGCAGTTATTATTCGACAGGGAACACTGAAGCTTTCTTT.